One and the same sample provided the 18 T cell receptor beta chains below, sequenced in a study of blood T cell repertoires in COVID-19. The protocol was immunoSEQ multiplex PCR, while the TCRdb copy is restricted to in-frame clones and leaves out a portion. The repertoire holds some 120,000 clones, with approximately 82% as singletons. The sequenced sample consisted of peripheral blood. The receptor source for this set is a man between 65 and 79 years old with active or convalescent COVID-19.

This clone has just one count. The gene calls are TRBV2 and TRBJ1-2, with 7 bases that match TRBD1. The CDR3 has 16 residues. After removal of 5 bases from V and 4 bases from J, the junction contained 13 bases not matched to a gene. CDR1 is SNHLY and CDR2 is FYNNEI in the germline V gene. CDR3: CASSSKRQGGIYGYTF. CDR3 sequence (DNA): TGTGCCAGCAGTTCCAAAAGACAGGGAGGCATCTATGGCTACACCTTC.

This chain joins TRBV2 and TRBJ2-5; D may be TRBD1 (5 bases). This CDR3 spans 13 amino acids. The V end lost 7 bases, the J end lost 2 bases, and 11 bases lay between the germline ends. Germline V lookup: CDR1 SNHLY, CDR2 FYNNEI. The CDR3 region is CASTRDSQETQYF. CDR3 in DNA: TGTGCCAGCACAAGAGACAGTCAAGAGACCCAGTACTTC. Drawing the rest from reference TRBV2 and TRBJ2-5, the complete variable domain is EPEVTQTPSHQVTQMGQEVILRCVPISNHLYFYWYRQILGQKVEFLVSFYNNEISEKSEIFDDQFSVERPDGSNFTLKIRSTKLEDSAMYFCASTRDSQETQYFGPGTRLLVL.

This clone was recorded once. DNA of the CDR3: TGTGCCAGCAGACCTGGGACAAGGAACACTGAAGCTTTCTTT. Its protein is CASRPGTRNTEAFF. J is TRBJ1-1 and V is TRBV2, with TRBD1 as a possible D gene (6 bases). The germline V gene has CDR1 SNHLY and CDR2 FYNNEI. The CDR3 covers 14 residues. Trimming pared 6 bases from V and 1 base from J, leaving 12 bases between.

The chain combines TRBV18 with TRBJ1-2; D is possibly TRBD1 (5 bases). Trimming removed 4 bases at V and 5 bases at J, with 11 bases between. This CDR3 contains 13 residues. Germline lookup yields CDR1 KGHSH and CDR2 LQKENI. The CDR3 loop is CASSQDTTYGYTF. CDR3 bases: TGTGCCAGCTCACAGGACACCACATATGGCTACACCTTC.

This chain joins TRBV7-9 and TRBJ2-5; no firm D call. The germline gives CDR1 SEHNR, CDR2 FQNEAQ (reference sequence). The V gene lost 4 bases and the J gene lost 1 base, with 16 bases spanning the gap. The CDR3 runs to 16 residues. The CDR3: CASSSILNSGQETQYF. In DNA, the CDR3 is TGTGCCAGCAGCTCAATACTTAATTCGGGCCAAGAGACCCAGTACTTC.

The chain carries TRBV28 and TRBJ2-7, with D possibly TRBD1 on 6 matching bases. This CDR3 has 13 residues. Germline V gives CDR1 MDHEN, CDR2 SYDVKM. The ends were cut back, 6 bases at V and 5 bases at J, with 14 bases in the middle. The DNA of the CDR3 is TGTGCCAGCAGGTCACAGGGTCGCGACGAGCAGTACTTC. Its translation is CASRSQGRDEQYF.

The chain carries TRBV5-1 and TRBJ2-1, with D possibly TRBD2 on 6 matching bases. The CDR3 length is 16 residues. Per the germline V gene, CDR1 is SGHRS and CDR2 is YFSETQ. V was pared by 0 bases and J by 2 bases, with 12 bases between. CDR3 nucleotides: TGCGCCAGCAGCTTGGTAGTTAGCGGCGCCTACAATGAGCAGTTCTTC. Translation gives CASSLVVSGAYNEQFF. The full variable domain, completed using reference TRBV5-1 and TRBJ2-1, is KAGVTQTPRYLIKTRGQQVTLSCSPISGHRSVSWYQQTPGQGLQFLFEYFSETQRNKGNFPGRFSGRQFSNSRSEMNVSTLELGDSALYLCASSLVVSGAYNEQFFGPGTRLTVL.

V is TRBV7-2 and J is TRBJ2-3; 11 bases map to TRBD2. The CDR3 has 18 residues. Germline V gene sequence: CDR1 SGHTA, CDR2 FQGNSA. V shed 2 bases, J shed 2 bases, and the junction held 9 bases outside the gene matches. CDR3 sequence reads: CASSLRLAGGLATDTQYF. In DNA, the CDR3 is TGTGCCAGCAGCTTACGTCTAGCGGGGGGTCTTGCCACAGATACGCAGTATTTT.

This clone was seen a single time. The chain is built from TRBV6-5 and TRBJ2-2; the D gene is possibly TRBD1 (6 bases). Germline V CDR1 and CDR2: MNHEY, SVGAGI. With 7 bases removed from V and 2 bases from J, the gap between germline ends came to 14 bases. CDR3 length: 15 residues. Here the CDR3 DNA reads TGTGCCAGCACCCCGTCGGGACAAAACACCGGGGAGCTGTTTTTT. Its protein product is CASTPSGQNTGELFF.

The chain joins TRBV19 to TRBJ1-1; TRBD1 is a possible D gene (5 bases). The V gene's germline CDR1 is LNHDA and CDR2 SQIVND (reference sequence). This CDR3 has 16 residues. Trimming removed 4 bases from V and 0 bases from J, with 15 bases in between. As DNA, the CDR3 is TGTGCCAGTAGTAAGGGGCGGGGGGTAATGAACACTGAAGCTTTCTTT. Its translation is CASSKGRGVMNTEAFF.

In DNA form, the CDR3 reads TGTGCCAGCAGCTTAGACTATAGACAGGGAAGGACTAATTCACCCCTCCACTTT. Residues: CASSLDYRQGRTNSPLHF. The chain couples TRBV7-6 to TRBJ1-6, with 7 positions matching TRBD1. CDR3 length equals 18 residues. Germline CDR1 SGHVS, CDR2 FNYEAQ. After removal of 1 base from V and 6 bases from J, the junction contained 12 bases not matched to a gene.

The CDR3 DNA sequence: TGTGCCAGCAGTTACCTAAATCTCCTTGGACAGTTGCATTTT. Protein product: CASSYLNLLGQLHF. The V call is TRBV6-5, the J call TRBJ1-5, with D tentatively TRBD1 (6 bases). V lost 2 bases and J lost 15, with 20 bases in between. The germline V gene has CDR1 MNHEY and CDR2 SVGAGI. The CDR3 is made up of 14 amino acids.

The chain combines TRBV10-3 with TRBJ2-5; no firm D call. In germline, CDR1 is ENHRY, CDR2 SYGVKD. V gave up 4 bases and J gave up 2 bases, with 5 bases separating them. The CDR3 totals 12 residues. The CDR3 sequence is CAISAVQETQYF. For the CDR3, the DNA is TGTGCCATCAGTGCCGTACAAGAGACCCAGTACTTC.

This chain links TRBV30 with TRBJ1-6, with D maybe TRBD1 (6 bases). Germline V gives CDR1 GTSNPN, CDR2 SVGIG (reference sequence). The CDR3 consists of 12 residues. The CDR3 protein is CVGGGVYSPLHF. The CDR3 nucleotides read TGTGTCGGGGGGGGCGTGTACTCACCCCTCCACTTT.

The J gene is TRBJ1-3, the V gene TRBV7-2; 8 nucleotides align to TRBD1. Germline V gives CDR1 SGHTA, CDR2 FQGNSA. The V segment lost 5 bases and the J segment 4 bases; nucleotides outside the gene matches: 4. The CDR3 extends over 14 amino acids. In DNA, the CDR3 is TGTGCCAGCAGCACGGACAGGGTCGGAAACACCATATATTTT. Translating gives CASSTDRVGNTIYF. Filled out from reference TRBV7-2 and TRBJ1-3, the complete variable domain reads GAGVSQSPSNKVTEKGKDVELRCDPISGHTALYWYRQSLGQGLEFLIYFQGNSAPDKSGLPSDRFSAERTGGSVSTLTIQRTQQEDSAVYLCASSTDRVGNTIYFGEGSWLTVV.

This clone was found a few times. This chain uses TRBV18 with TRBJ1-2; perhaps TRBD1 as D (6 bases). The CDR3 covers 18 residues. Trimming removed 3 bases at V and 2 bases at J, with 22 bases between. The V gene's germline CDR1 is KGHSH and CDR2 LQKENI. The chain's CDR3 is CASSPQAPLQGLNYGYTF. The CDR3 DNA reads TGTGCCAGCTCACCCCAGGCCCCTTTACAGGGATTGAACTATGGCTACACCTTC.

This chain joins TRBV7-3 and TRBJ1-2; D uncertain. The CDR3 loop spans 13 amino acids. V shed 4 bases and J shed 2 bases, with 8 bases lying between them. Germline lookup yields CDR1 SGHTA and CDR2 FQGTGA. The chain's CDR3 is CASSSDGNYGYTF. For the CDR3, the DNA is TGTGCCAGCAGCTCAGACGGGAACTATGGCTACACCTTC.

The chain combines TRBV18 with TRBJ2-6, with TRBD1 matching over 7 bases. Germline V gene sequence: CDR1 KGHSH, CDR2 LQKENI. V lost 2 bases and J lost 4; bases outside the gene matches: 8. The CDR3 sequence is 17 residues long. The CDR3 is CASSPSKQGTGANVLTF. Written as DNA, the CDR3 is TGTGCCAGCTCACCATCAAAACAGGGGACCGGGGCCAACGTCCTGACTTTC.